One sample yielded the 27 T cell receptor beta chains listed below, sequenced in a study of beta chain features in type 1 diabetes. Every isolated RNA sample was fully reverse transcribed, so sequencing captured expressed TCRB transcripts. TCRdb's table, derived via immunoSEQ multiplex PCR, lists solely in-frame clones and lacks some. The table has over 350,000 clones, about 16% seen once. Sequencing was carried out using naive CD4+ T cells from blood. These receptors all come from a woman aged 18 to 35 in good health.

This clone was observed a handful of times. V is TRBV28 and J is TRBJ1-2; D gene ambiguous. CDR1 MDHEN and CDR2 SYDVKM come from the germline V gene. The CDR3 has 10 amino acids. Trimming cost V 6 bases and J 6 bases, with 5 bases left between them. CDR3 sequence (DNA): TGTGCCAGCAGACATCATGGCTACACCTTC. It specifies CASRHHGYTF.

This chain links TRBV18 with TRBJ2-1, with 8 bases matching TRBD2. Germline V gives CDR1 KGHSH, CDR2 LQKENI. This CDR3 is built from 15 residues. The J segment lost 6 bases and the V segment lost 3 bases, leaving 7 bases of the junction unmatched. CDR3 protein: CASSPVAGTGNEQFF. CDR3 bases: TGTGCCAGCTCACCTGTAGCGGGAACAGGCAATGAGCAGTTCTTC. The full variable domain, completed using reference TRBV18 and TRBJ2-1, is NAGVMQNPRHLVRRRGQEARLRCSPMKGHSHVYWYRQLPEEGLKFMVYLQKENIIDESGMPKERFSAEFPKEGPSILRIQQVVRGDSAAYFCASSPVAGTGNEQFFGPGTRLTVL.

The chain is built from TRBV6-1 and TRBJ2-1; 11 positions match TRBD2. Looked up from germline, CDR1 is MNHNS and CDR2 is SASEGT. The junction had 7 bases not matched to a gene; V was cut back by 3 bases and J by 6 bases. The CDR3 spans 16 residues. The CDR3 sequence is CASSEVTSGSGNEQFF. The CDR3 DNA sequence: TGTGCCAGCAGTGAGGTTACTAGCGGGAGCGGCAATGAGCAGTTCTTC.

The gene calls are TRBV5-8 and TRBJ2-3, with TRBD2 identical over 10 bases. The germline CDR1 and CDR2 sequences are SGHTS and YDEGEE. The CDR3 runs to 17 residues. After removal of 4 bases from V and 1 base from J, the junction contained 9 bases not matched to a gene. The CDR3 DNA is TGTGCCAGCAGCGGCGTCTGGACTAGCGGACGCACAGATACGCAGTATTTT. This gives the protein CASSGVWTSGRTDTQYF.

This clone has a handful of counts. The chain has TRBV2 and TRBJ2-5; D is possibly TRBD2 (6 bases). Germline V CDR1 and CDR2: SNHLY, FYNNEI. Trimming removed 7 bases from V and 2 bases from J, with 23 bases in between. CDR3 length: 17 amino acids. The CDR3 here is CASTRGTADLRQETQYF. DNA for the CDR3: TGTGCCAGCACCCGGGGGACCGCCGATCTAAGGCAAGAGACCCAGTACTTC.

This clone was observed a few times. This chain uses TRBV9 with TRBJ2-7; 13 bases line up with TRBD2. V lost 4 bases, J lost 3 bases, and 10 bases stayed unmatched. The CDR3 has 17 amino acids. The germline gives CDR1 SGDLS, CDR2 YYNGEE. Written as DNA, the CDR3 is TGTGCCAGCAGCCCAATACCACTAGCGGGAGGGAACTACGAGCAGTACTTC. Its translation is CASSPIPLAGGNYEQYF.

Only a few counts were recorded for this clone. The J gene is TRBJ2-5, the V gene TRBV6-5, with 9 bases lining up with TRBD2. The CDR3 totals 15 residues. CDR1 and CDR2 from the germline V gene are MNHEY and SVGAGI. After removal of 3 bases from V and 5 bases from J, the junction contained 7 bases not matched to a gene. CDR3 sequence (DNA): TGTGCCAGCAGTTATCGTCTAGCGGGATCGGAGACCCAGTACTTC. Translated: CASSYRLAGSETQYF.

The sample holds a few counts of this clone. This chain connects TRBV27 to TRBJ2-7, with a tentative D call TRBD1 (6 bases). The CDR3 loop spans 14 amino acids. The germline CDR1 and CDR2 sequences are MNHEY and SMNVEV (reference sequence). The V end lost 3 bases, the J end lost 3 bases, and 12 bases lay between the germline ends. In DNA form, the CDR3 reads TGTGCCAGCAGTTTCACCAACAGGGACTACGAGCAGTACTTC. Encoded protein: CASSFTNRDYEQYF.

This clone was detected a few times. Within the sample, other DNA sequences also encode this same CDR3. The chain combines TRBV5-1 with TRBJ2-1, with TRBD1 identical over 10 bases. J gave up 2 bases and V 2 bases, and 1 base lay outside the gene matches. This CDR3 has 15 residues. The V gene's germline CDR1 is SGHRS and CDR2 YFSETQ. In DNA form, the CDR3 reads TGCGCCAGCAGCTTCGGACAGGGGGCCTACAATGAGCAGTTCTTC. Protein: CASSFGQGAYNEQFF.

The CDR3 DNA reads as TGTGCCAGTAGTACCCTTTTCGCCGGGACAGTAGGCGGCTACACCTTC. Translation: CASSTLFAGTVGGYTF. The chain recombines TRBV19 with TRBJ1-2; TRBD1 matches 7 bases. The CDR3 loop spans 16 amino acids. V was clipped by 4 bases and J by 8 bases; unmatched bases: 16. The germline V gene has CDR1 LNHDA and CDR2 SQIVND (reference sequence). The whole variable domain, filled in from reference TRBV19 and TRBJ1-2, reads DGGITQSPKYLFRKEGQNVTLSCEQNLNHDAMYWYRQDPGQGLRLIYYSQIVNDFQKGDIAEGYSVSREKKESFPLTVTSAQKNPTAFYLCASSTLFAGTVGGYTFGSGTRLTVV.

The V gene is TRBV10-3, the J gene TRBJ2-5; TRBD2 aligns across 8 bases. With 3 bases clipped from V and 5 bases from J, the junction kept 8 bases outside the gene matches. The germline gives CDR1 ENHRY, CDR2 SYGVKD. The CDR3 length is 15 residues. The CDR3 is CAISDSGRVGETQYF. In DNA form, the CDR3 reads TGTGCCATCAGTGACAGCGGGAGAGTAGGGGAGACCCAGTACTTC.

This clone was detected a few times. V usage is TRBV4-2 and J usage is TRBJ2-3; 8 bases are shared with TRBD2. The CDR3 length is 16 residues. Trimming took 1 base from V and 2 from J; bases not matched to a gene: 5. Germline values: CDR1 LGHNA, CDR2 YNFKEQ. CDR3 residues: CASSQAGGAPTDTQYF. The CDR3 nucleotides are TGTGCCAGCAGCCAAGCGGGGGGGGCTCCCACAGATACGCAGTATTTT.

V is TRBV14 and J is TRBJ1-1; D might be TRBD1 (5 bases). The germline CDR1 and CDR2 sequences are SGHDN and FVKESK. V dropped 0 bases and J dropped 5 bases, with 16 bases sitting between them. The CDR3 covers 16 residues. The CDR3 loop is CASSQDGSGRRTEAFF. The CDR3 bases are TGTGCCAGCAGCCAAGATGGGTCAGGGAGGCGGACTGAAGCTTTCTTT.

The chain joins TRBV19 to TRBJ1-5; a weak D match, TRBD1 (6 bases). CDR1 and CDR2 (germline): LNHDA, SQIVND (reference sequence). The V end was cut by 5 bases, the J end by 3 bases, with 8 bases between. The CDR3 totals 13 residues. In nucleotides, the CDR3 is TGTGCCAGTAGTGGACAGTACAATCAGCCCCAGCATTTT. The encoded protein is CASSGQYNQPQHF.

The chain carries TRBV7-3 and TRBJ2-1; TRBD2 might be the D (7 bases). CDR1 is SGHTA, CDR2 FQGTGA, per germline. V lost 5 bases to trimming and J lost 9 bases, with 20 bases between them. There are 15 residues in the CDR3. The CDR3: CASSPRGADGGEQFF. The CDR3 nucleotides are TGTGCCAGCAGCCCTCGGGGGGCGGACGGGGGTGAGCAGTTCTTC. Based on the CDR3 plus reference TRBV7-3 and TRBJ2-1, the full variable domain is GAGVSQTPSNKVTEKGKYVELRCDPISGHTALYWYRQSLGQGPEFLIYFQGTGAADDSGLPNDRFFAVRPEGSVSTLKIQRTERGDSAVYLCASSPRGADGGEQFFGPGTRLTVL.

This clone was detected a few times. The V call is TRBV20-1, the J call TRBJ2-1, with 7 positions matching TRBD1. Per germline, CDR1 DFQATT and CDR2 SNEGSKA (reference sequence). This CDR3 is 11 amino acids long. After removal of 6 bases from V and 7 bases from J, the junction contained 3 bases not matched to a gene. Here the CDR3 DNA reads TGCAGTGCCGCCAGGGGGAATGAGCAGTTCTTC. Amino acid sequence: CSAARGNEQFF.

The chain carries TRBV5-1 and TRBJ2-7; TRBD2 might be the D (5 bases). Germline lookup yields CDR1 SGHRS and CDR2 YFSETQ. V shed 0 bases and J shed 4 bases, with 11 bases lying between them. The CDR3 spans 14 residues. The CDR3 DNA sequence: TGCGCCAGCAGCTTGGGAGACTACCGGTACGAGCAGTACTTC. Translation: CASSLGDYRYEQYF.

As regards this clone: This specimen includes other DNA sequences encoding the same CDR3. This sequence joins TRBV28 and TRBJ2-3, with D unresolved. The germline V and J ends were trimmed by 2 bases and 4 bases, with 4 bases remaining between them. The CDR3 is 12 residues long. The germline V gene encodes CDR1 MDHEN and CDR2 SYDVKM. This CDR3 reads CASSLRSDTQYF. CDR3 nucleotides: TGTGCCAGCAGTTTACGGTCAGATACGCAGTATTTT.

The V call is TRBV10-3, the J call TRBJ2-1, with 9 bases fitting TRBD2. V gave up 6 bases and J gave up 7 bases; unmatched junction bases: 10. This CDR3 has 15 amino acids. Germline V CDR1 and CDR2: ENHRY, SYGVKD. The chain's CDR3 is CAISGLALPGNEQFF. The CDR3 DNA is TGTGCCATCAGCGGACTAGCGCTCCCGGGGAATGAGCAGTTCTTC.

V is TRBV30 and J is TRBJ2-5, with TRBD1 identical over 7 bases. This CDR3 contains 16 residues. After removal of 1 base from V and 10 bases from J, the junction contained 18 bases not matched to a gene. CDR1 and CDR2 from the germline V gene are GTSNPN and SVGIG (reference sequence). As DNA, the CDR3 is TGTGCCTGGAGTGCCGCCCGGACAGGATGGGTCGATGACCAGTACTTC. Translating it yields CAWSAARTGWVDDQYF.

V is TRBV7-8 and J is TRBJ2-7; 10 bases align to TRBD1. Germline V gives CDR1 SGHVS, CDR2 FQNEAQ. CDR3 length: 15 residues. Trimming at V came to 4 bases and at J to 4 bases, leaving 7 bases not matched to a gene. CDR3 residues: CASSSYRDRGYEQYF. The CDR3 DNA reads as TGTGCCAGCAGCTCGTACCGGGACAGGGGTTACGAGCAGTACTTC.

This chain connects TRBV7-9 to TRBJ2-7; D is ambiguous. The CDR3 is 13 residues long. Looked up from germline, CDR1 is SEHNR and CDR2 is FQNEAQ (reference sequence). V lost 2 bases, J lost 5 bases, and 10 bases lay in between. Here the CDR3 DNA reads TGTGCCAGCAGCTTACCCCCCGGAGACGAGCAGTACTTC. Its protein is CASSLPPGDEQYF.

The rearrangement joins TRBV28 to TRBJ2-3; weak D call: TRBD2 (7 bases). CDR3 length equals 15 residues. The V end lost 7 bases, the J end lost 0 bases, and 14 bases lay between the germline ends. Germline V gene sequence: CDR1 MDHEN, CDR2 SYDVKM. The CDR3 nucleotides read TGTGCCAGCACAACGGGGGGCAGCAGCACAGATACGCAGTATTTT. The encoded protein is CASTTGGSSTDTQYF.

This clone was seen just once. The chain employs TRBV4-2 and TRBJ1-4; 7 positions match TRBD1. Germline V gene data show CDR1 as LGHNA and CDR2 as YNFKEQ. J was trimmed by 7 bases and V by 0 bases; bases with no gene match: 8. The CDR3 covers 16 residues. As DNA, the CDR3 is TGTGCCAGCAGCCAAGACCCCCGACAGGGTGGTGAAAAACTGTTTTTT. Encoded protein: CASSQDPRQGGEKLFF.

This chain links TRBV28 with TRBJ1-1, with 7 bases fitting TRBD1. Per the germline V gene, CDR1 is MDHEN and CDR2 is SYDVKM. This CDR3 region has 12 residues. V gave up 10 bases and J gave up 2 bases; unmatched junction bases: 4. For the CDR3, the DNA is TGTGCCACCCGGGACAGCAACACTGAAGCTTTCTTT. Its protein product is CATRDSNTEAFF. Looking up the rest from reference TRBV28 and TRBJ1-1 gives the full variable domain: DVKVTQSSRYLVKRTGEKVFLECVQDMDHENMFWYRQDPGLGLRLIYFSYDVKMKEKGDIPEGYSVSREKKERFSLILESASTNQTSMYLCATRDSNTEAFFGQGTRLTVV.

The sample holds a few counts of this clone. J is TRBJ2-1 and V is TRBV18, with unresolved D. CDR3 length: 17 amino acids. Germline CDR1 reads KGHSH; CDR2 reads LQKENI. Trimming removed 3 bases at V and 3 bases at J, with 18 bases between. CDR3 in DNA: TGTGCCAGCTCACCCCAGCCGGTCGACGGGTACTACAATGAGCAGTTCTTC. Protein product: CASSPQPVDGYYNEQFF.

This chain joins TRBV11-1 and TRBJ2-1; 7 positions agree with TRBD2. Germline assignment: CDR1 SGHAT and CDR2 FQDESV (reference sequence). Trimming took 6 bases from V and 7 from J; bases not matched to a gene: 9. The CDR3 is 14 amino acids. The DNA of the CDR3 is TGTGCCAGCAGTAGAGCGGGAATAAGAAATGAGCAGTTCTTC. Its protein product is CASSRAGIRNEQFF.